Listed here are 20 T cell receptor beta chains from one sample, sequenced in a study of T-cell reconstitution after alpha-beta-depleted transplantation in children. Molecular barcoding with unique molecular identifiers was used for the TCRbeta library. TCRdb passed the PCR reads through MiXCR, listing each CDR3 protein once. The sample shows around 450,000 distinct CDR3 sequences, around 46% of them seen only once. The sequencing used PBMCs, collected before TCRalphabeta/CD19-depleted stem cell transplant. The receptor set was obtained from a girl aged 2-10 years with aplastic anemia, due to receive a stem cell transplant.

In its sample, this clonotype was seen many times. The junction and the germline gene differ at one end; a read error may be behind it. The gene calls are TRBV7-8 and TRBJ2-2; 9 nucleotides line up with TRBD2. This CDR3 comprises 13 residues. Germline assignment: CDR1 SGHVS and CDR2 FQNEAQ. The CDR3 nucleotides read TGTGCCACCAGCGGGAGGCGGGGCGGGGAGCTGTTTTTT. It yields the protein CATSGRRGGELFF. The whole variable domain, remainder taken from reference TRBV7-8 and TRBJ2-2, is GAGVSQSPRYKVAKRGQDVALRCDPISGHVSLFWYQQALGQGPEFLTYFQNEAQLDKSGLPSDRFFAERPEGSVSTLKIQRTQQEDSAVYLCATSGRRGGELFFGEGSRLTVL.

J is TRBJ1-4 and V is TRBV20-1; D unresolved. Germline CDR1 DFQATT, CDR2 SNEGSKA (reference sequence). CDR3 size: 14 residues. V was trimmed by 3 bases and J by 3 bases, leaving 11 bases between them. The CDR3 sequence is CSASGASPNEKLFF. CDR3 bases: TGCAGTGCTAGTGGTGCTAGCCCTAATGAAAAACTGTTTTTT.

This clonotype occurred many times. V is TRBV18 and J is TRBJ2-7; possibly TRBD2 for D (6 bases). The CDR3 is made up of 16 amino acids. Germline V gene lookup returns CDR1 KGHSH and CDR2 LQKENI. Deletions cut 6 bases from V and 3 bases from J, with 21 bases between. The CDR3, as DNA: TGTGCCAGCTCCGCCCCCATGGCGGGATCTCACTACGAGCAGTACTTC. It specifies CASSAPMAGSHYEQYF.

The rearrangement joins TRBV7-9 to TRBJ2-1, with 7 bases lining up with TRBD2. J lost 6 bases, V lost 0 bases, and 5 bases had no gene match. Germline CDR1 and CDR2: SEHNR and FQNEAQ (reference sequence). CDR3 length: 15 residues. CDR3 coding DNA: TGTGCCAGCAGCTTAGCGGTCCTAGCGGCCAATGAGCAGTTCTTC. Its protein is CASSLAVLAANEQFF.

The gene calls are TRBV5-1 and TRBJ2-3; TRBD2 might be the D (6 bases). This CDR3 contains 14 residues. Germline V CDR1 and CDR2: SGHRS, YFSETQ. V lost 5 bases, J lost 3 bases, and 13 bases lay in between. The DNA of the CDR3 is TGCGCCAGCAGTCATCTGGGGGGAACAGATACGCAGTATTTT. Amino acid sequence: CASSHLGGTDTQYF.

Comments on this clonotype: This may be a read error: a much more frequent sequence differs by one nucleotide. The DNA is left out, because the CDR3 cannot be placed on it with certainty; the CDR3 is given as TCRdb lists it. This chain uses TRBV12-3 or TRBV12-4 with TRBJ1-5; the table's D gene call, TRBD1, was not cross checked with the DNA. The CDR3 is 15 residues long, counting both termini. CDR3 sequence: CASSFGQGSNQPLHF.

This clonotype was recorded a few times. The chain combines TRBV29-1 with TRBJ2-1; 13 bases agree with TRBD2. Per germline, CDR1 SQVTM and CDR2 ANQGSEA. Trimming took 1 base from V and 0 from J; bases not matched to a gene: 6. The CDR3 spans 18 residues. The CDR3 is CSVEGLAGGRTSYNEQFF. The CDR3 nucleotides are TGCAGCGTTGAAGGACTAGCGGGAGGCCGAACCTCCTACAATGAGCAGTTCTTC.

This clonotype was seen ten or more times. The V call is TRBV10-3, the J call TRBJ2-1, with 7 bases lining up with TRBD2. J lost 9 bases, V lost 5 bases, and 16 bases had no gene match. The CDR3 is 16 residues long. Germline V gene sequence: CDR1 ENHRY, CDR2 SYGVKD. CDR3 bases: TGTGCCATCAGTACTTATCGTCTAGCGGAGACGGGTGAGCAGTTCTTC. As protein: CAISTYRLAETGEQFF.

For this clonotype: This may be a read error: a much more frequent sequence differs by one nucleotide. This chain connects TRBV29-1 to TRBJ2-7; a possible D gene is TRBD2 (6 bases). The germline V and J ends were trimmed by 8 bases and 2 bases, with 13 bases remaining between them. CDR3 length: 12 residues. The V gene's germline CDR1 is SQVTM and CDR2 ANQGSEA. The CDR3: CSIGGRPYEQYF. CDR3 coding DNA: TGCAGCATTGGGGGGAGACCCTACGAGCAGTACTTC.

This clonotype was seen at least ten times. The V gene is TRBV12-3 or TRBV12-4, the J gene TRBJ2-1; TRBD2 matches at 8 bases. CDR3 length: 12 residues. V shed 7 bases, J shed 9 bases, and the junction held 5 bases outside the gene matches. This CDR3 is CASIQGLGEQFF. The CDR3 DNA reads TGTGCCAGCATTCAGGGACTAGGTGAGCAGTTCTTC.

This clonotype was picked up a small number of times. The gene calls are TRBV4-2 and TRBJ1-2; D is undetermined. The CDR3 covers 14 residues. The germline V gene encodes CDR1 LGHNA and CDR2 YNFKEQ. V lost 1 base, J lost 2 bases, and 8 bases lay in between. CDR3 sequence reads: CASSQGWGNYGYTF. The CDR3 DNA is TGTGCCAGCAGCCAAGGGTGGGGAAACTATGGCTACACCTTC.

The chain has TRBV27 and TRBJ1-1; 9 bases match TRBD1. The V segment lost 6 bases and the J segment 1 base; nucleotides outside the gene matches: 3. Germline lookup yields CDR1 MNHEY and CDR2 SMNVEV (reference sequence). This CDR3 spans 14 amino acids. The CDR3 protein is CASRDRGPNTEAFF. CDR3 coding DNA: TGTGCCAGCAGGGACAGGGGACCGAACACTGAAGCTTTCTTT.

This clonotype was seen repeatedly, ten times or more. The gene calls are TRBV14 and TRBJ2-3; D might be TRBD2 (5 bases). In germline, CDR1 is SGHDN, CDR2 FVKESK. The CDR3 extends over 17 amino acids. V was clipped by 3 bases and J by 1 base, with 17 bases between them. The CDR3 DNA reads as TGTGCCAGCAGCCAGCTCCAAGCGGTGGAGGGCACAGATACGCAGTATTTT. Amino acids: CASSQLQAVEGTDTQYF. Combining the CDR3 with reference TRBV14 and TRBJ2-3 gives the whole variable domain EAGVTQFPSHSVIEKGQTVTLRCDPISGHDNLYWYRRVMGKEIKFLLHFVKESKQDESGMPNNRFLAERTGGTYSTLKVQPAELEDSGVYFCASSQLQAVEGTDTQYFGPGTRLTVL.

This clonotype was observed a handful of times. DNA of the CDR3: TGTGCCAGCAGCCCCCCGGGGGTGCCTAATGAGCAGTTCTTC. Amino acids: CASSPPGVPNEQFF. The rearrangement links TRBV12-1 to TRBJ2-1; whether TRBD1, the table's D call, matches the DNA was not checked. TRBV12-1 is a pseudogene segment. The CDR3 consists of 14 residues.

The chain links TRBV10-1 to TRBJ1-5; D not resolved. Germline CDR1 reads WNHNN; CDR2 reads SYGVQD (reference sequence). Between the trimmed V and J ends, which lost 2 bases and 0 bases, there was a span of 2 bases. The length of the CDR3 is 13 residues. The CDR3 sequence is CASSENSNQPQHF. CDR3 bases: TGCGCCAGCAGTGAGAATAGCAATCAGCCCCAGCATTTT.

V is TRBV20-1 and J is TRBJ2-5; TRBD2 aligns across 11 bases. The junction had 8 bases not matched to a gene; V was cut back by 0 bases and J by 5 bases. The CDR3 covers 16 residues. Germline CDR1 is DFQATT and CDR2 is SNEGSKA (reference sequence). The CDR3 DNA reads TGCAGTGCTAGAGAAGGTAGCGGGAGGGTTCGGGAGACCCAGTACTTC. Translated: CSAREGSGRVRETQYF.

This clonotype occurred a few times. This rearrangement joins TRBV7-2 to TRBJ1-4; D is possibly TRBD1 (6 bases). Germline CDR1 SGHTA, CDR2 FQGNSA. Trimming left V 5 bases short and J 8 bases short, with 15 bases between. The CDR3 consists of 14 residues. CDR3 coding DNA: TGTGCCAGCAGCCCCGACAGGAGAAGCGAAAAACTGTTTTTT. This sequence encodes CASSPDRRSEKLFF.

This clonotype turned up a few times. The CDR3 spells CASRKASGSRGIYEQYF. The CDR3 DNA reads TGTGCCAGCAGGAAGGCTAGCGGTTCTCGAGGAATCTACGAGCAGTACTTC. The V gene is TRBV6-2 or TRBV6-3, the J gene TRBJ2-7; 7 bases fit TRBD2. V was pared by 6 bases and J by 3 bases, with 17 bases of the junction left unmatched. The CDR3 is made up of 17 amino acids. Germline V gene data show CDR1 as MNHEY and CDR2 as SVGEGT.

This clonotype was detected only a few times. V and J are TRBV15 and TRBJ2-5; TRBD1 matches at 9 bases. CDR3 length equals 15 residues. Looked up from germline, CDR1 is LNHNV and CDR2 is YYDKDF (reference sequence). Losses at the gene ends were 5 bases for V and 4 bases for J; bases not matched to a gene: 8. CDR3 nucleotide sequence: TGTGCCACCAGCCCCCTGGACAGGGGAGGAGAGACCCAGTACTTC. This encodes CATSPLDRGGETQYF. Full variable domain (outside the CDR3, taken from reference TRBV15 and TRBJ2-5): DAMVIQNPRYQVTQFGKPVTLSCSQTLNHNVMYWYQQKSSQAPKLLFHYYDKDFNNEADTPDNFQSRRPNTSFCFLDIRSPGLGDTAMYLCATSPLDRGGETQYFGPGTRLLVL.

The chain is built from TRBV5-4 and TRBJ2-7; either TRBD1 or TRBD2 may fit D (6 bases each). The CDR3 consists of 15 residues. The ends were cut back, 2 bases at V and 4 bases at J, with 16 bases in the middle. Germline lookup yields CDR1 SGHNT and CDR2 YYREEE (reference sequence). CDR3 loop: CASSFGGPTSYEQYF. The CDR3 DNA reads TGTGCCAGCAGCTTCGGGGGCCCGACGAGTTACGAGCAGTACTTC.